The entry below describes one T cell receptor (beta chain). This specimen comes from a study of T-cell memory formation after mild COVID-19. TCRdb processed the 5' RACE reads anew with MiXCR; each CDR3 protein has one entry. This sample has some 7,100 distinct CDR3 sequences; roughly 63% occur once, and the top ten carry about 2.3%. The CDR3 is 18 amino acids. V trimming: 3 bases; J trimming: 1 base; junction bases outside the gene matches: 7. The germline V gene has CDR1 SGDLS and CDR2 YYNGEE. The specimen was PBMCs or a T cell subset sorted from them (not recorded which). The clonotype originates from an adult who had mild COVID-19 (a few samples of this study predate the infection). Cell type and time point are not known. The V call is TRBV9, the J call TRBJ2-6; 10 nucleotides agree with TRBD1. CDR3 sequence (DNA): TGTGCCAGCAGCGCAACGGGACAGGGGCTTTCTGGGGCCAACGTCCTGACTTTC. Residues: CASSATGQGLSGANVLTF.